Presented here are 8 T cell receptor beta chains from one specimen sequenced in a study of T-cell memory formation after mild COVID-19. TCRdb itself ran the 5' RACE reads through MiXCR, one entry per CDR3 protein. The sample includes more than 400,000 distinct CDR3 sequences, about 20% of them seen just once. The sample taken for sequencing was PBMCs or a T cell subset sorted from them (not recorded which). Every receptor here comes from an adult woman who had mild COVID-19 (a few samples of this study predate the infection). Cell type and time point are not known.

V and J are TRBV5-4 and TRBJ2-1; 7 bases line up with TRBD1. The germline gives CDR1 SGHNT, CDR2 YYREEE (reference sequence). This CDR3 contains 15 residues. The junction had 8 bases not matched to a gene; V was cut back by 5 bases and J by 3 bases. As DNA, the CDR3 is TGTGCCAGCAGTCCCGGGACAGAAGTCTACAATGAGCAGTTCTTC. It is translated as CASSPGTEVYNEQFF.

This clonotype has at least ten counts. The CDR3 region is CASSPRRTAGELFF. CDR3 DNA sequence: TGTGCCAGCAGCCCCCGGCGTACCGCCGGGGAGCTGTTTTTT. The chain combines TRBV7-3 with TRBJ2-2; D unresolved. Trimming stripped 5 bases from V and 6 bases from J, with 13 bases between. The CDR3 extends over 14 amino acids. CDR1 and CDR2 from the germline V gene are SGHTA and FQGTGA.

The chain is built from TRBV6-2 or TRBV6-3 and TRBJ1-1; 7 nucleotides agree with TRBD1. This CDR3 spans 14 amino acids. Trimming took 6 bases from V and 6 from J; bases not matched to a gene: 10. Germline CDR1 and CDR2: MNHEY and SVGEGT. The CDR3 is CASRPQGGLAEAFF. As DNA, the CDR3 is TGTGCCAGCAGACCTCAGGGGGGCCTCGCTGAAGCTTTCTTT.

The CDR3 DNA reads as TGTGCCAGCTCACCATCGGCAGGGGAGCACGAGCAGTACTTC. Its translation is CASSPSAGEHEQYF. The rearrangement links TRBV18 to TRBJ2-7, with TRBD1 as a possible D gene (6 bases). The CDR3 runs 14 residues. V lost 2 bases and J lost 5, with 13 bases in between. Germline V gene lookup returns CDR1 KGHSH and CDR2 LQKENI.

There are a few counts of this clonotype. The rearrangement links TRBV5-6 to TRBJ1-2; TRBD1 is a possible D gene (6 bases). This CDR3 has 14 residues. Between the trimmed V and J ends, which lost 4 bases and 2 bases, there was a span of 12 bases. Germline V gives CDR1 SGHDT, CDR2 YYEEEE. CDR3 amino acids: CASSPVTGNYGYTF. CDR3 DNA sequence: TGTGCCAGCAGCCCGGTGACAGGAAACTATGGCTACACCTTC.

This clonotype was seen a few times. The rearrangement joins TRBV9 to TRBJ2-2; D may be TRBD1 (6 bases). The germline gives CDR1 SGDLS, CDR2 YYNGEE. Trimming removed 4 bases from V and 1 base from J, with 11 bases in between. CDR3 length: 15 amino acids. In DNA, the CDR3 is TGTGCCAGCAGCCTGGGACATATGAACACCGGGGAGCTGTTTTTT. Amino acids: CASSLGHMNTGELFF. The variable domain in full, completed from reference TRBV9 and TRBJ2-2, reads DSGVTQTPKHLITATGQRVTLRCSPRSGDLSVYWYQQSLDQGLQFLIQYYNGEERAKGNILERFSAQQFPDLHSELNLSSLELGDSALYFCASSLGHMNTGELFFGEGSRLTVL.

The chain links TRBV29-1 to TRBJ1-1; 7 positions agree with TRBD1. V trimming: 4 bases; J trimming: 1 base; junction bases outside the gene matches: 0. From germline, CDR1 is SQVTM and CDR2 ANQGSEA. The CDR3 contains 12 residues. The CDR3: CSVGQGNTEAFF. The CDR3 nucleotides are TGCAGCGTTGGACAGGGGAACACTGAAGCTTTCTTT.

This chain joins TRBV6-6 and TRBJ1-5; 8 bases are shared with TRBD1. The CDR3 is 16 amino acids. The trim removed 5 bases at V and 2 bases at J, leaving 8 bases unmatched. The germline V gene has CDR1 MNHNY and CDR2 SVGAGI (reference sequence). This CDR3 reads CASSNGQGSGNQPQHF. For the CDR3, the DNA is TGTGCCAGCAGTAACGGACAGGGAAGCGGCAATCAGCCCCAGCATTTT.